A selection of T cell receptor beta chains follows, all from one sample in a study of T cell repertoires in ileal Crohn's disease. Assay: immunoSEQ multiplex PCR; the TCRdb copy retains only in-frame clones and omits some. The repertoire holds over 25,000 clones, 80% seen once, with under 20% in the top ten. Sequenced input: ileal tissue. Every receptor here comes from an adult with Crohn's disease. The CDR3 runs from the conserved cysteine through the conserved F or W.

TRBV5-6	CASSPGGRAAETQYF
TRBV18	CASSPTRGEGYTF
TRBV27	CASKWTSGTDTQYF
TRBV19	CASSTGQNYGYTF
TRBV5-1	CASRSGTGGGEQYF
TRBV30	CAWSMGRAAVADTQYF
TRBV10-3	CAINPGSGELFF
TRBV20-1	CSVYGTGIRF
TRBV6-1	CASTVGGGGNYGYTF
TRBV6-5	CASSLTGLASDTQYF
TRBV27	CASSQRTGRYEQYF
TRBV7-3	CASSLLKLAGVGDTQYF
TRBV9	CASSVVAGGLGDTQYF
TRBV19	CASSLDRRSNQPQHF
TRBV29-1	CSVVTGTSGTDTQYF
TRBV6-1	CASKLVQETQYF
TRBV5-1	CASSLLTGWWIEQYF
TRBV19	CASSATGGGGNTIYF
TRBV19	CASSNSGTGELFF
TRBV2	CASSEGTGVYGYTF
TRBV7-6	CASSLFSGGVGEQYF
TRBV11-2	CASSFGASGAYEQYF
TRBV13	CASSPGLAGPAANEQFF
TRBV5-6	CASSLVQGTNNEQFF
TRBV19	CASSRRQGGYTF
TRBV6-5	CASRGNTIYF
TRBV29-1	CSVLTGFEQYF
TRBV6-6	CASRGWGTGELFF
TRBV27	CASSLPQQGRIEQFF
TRBV19	CASSMGGGFYNEQFF
TRBV18	CASSPSRGGTEAFF
TRBV5-1	CASRLAADTQYF
TRBV7-9	CASSDPASAMNTEAFF
TRBV6-5	CASSSQAGVMTDTQYF
TRBV5-6	CASSWDIFGELFF
TRBV7-9	CASSVKGDIQETQYF
TRBV19	CASSLLAGISGNTIYF
TRBV5-4	CASSSDRGSGANVLTF
TRBV30	CAWNPGEGTPLHF
TRBV7-2	CASSLALAGGHTDTQYF
TRBV30	CAWSGQSYEQYF
TRBV11-2	CASSLDSGTGFVSGNTIYF
TRBV6-5	CASSTGPGLEQYF
TRBV18	CASSPISIAGGPVSTQYF
TRBV6-1	CASSPGGGYYEQYF
TRBV5-4	CASSGGASYEQYF
TRBV5-4	CASSFSPAGYTDTQYF
TRBV7-8	CASSSTGLEQYF
TRBV4-3	CASSRYVSGQAEAFF
TRBV2	CAKSAVSYNSPLHF
TRBV9	CASSQATGPPNKAFF
TRBV2	CASTGRVVSNEQFF
TRBV7-9	CASSLALVMGQGETQYF
TRBV11-2	CASSEGSRGLHSSTDTQYF
TRBV4-1	CASSREWQETQYF
TRBV2	CASTPVGHYGYTF
TRBV6-5	CASSSRGSGSDEQFF
TRBV21-1	CASSKDYGQGLNYNSPLHF